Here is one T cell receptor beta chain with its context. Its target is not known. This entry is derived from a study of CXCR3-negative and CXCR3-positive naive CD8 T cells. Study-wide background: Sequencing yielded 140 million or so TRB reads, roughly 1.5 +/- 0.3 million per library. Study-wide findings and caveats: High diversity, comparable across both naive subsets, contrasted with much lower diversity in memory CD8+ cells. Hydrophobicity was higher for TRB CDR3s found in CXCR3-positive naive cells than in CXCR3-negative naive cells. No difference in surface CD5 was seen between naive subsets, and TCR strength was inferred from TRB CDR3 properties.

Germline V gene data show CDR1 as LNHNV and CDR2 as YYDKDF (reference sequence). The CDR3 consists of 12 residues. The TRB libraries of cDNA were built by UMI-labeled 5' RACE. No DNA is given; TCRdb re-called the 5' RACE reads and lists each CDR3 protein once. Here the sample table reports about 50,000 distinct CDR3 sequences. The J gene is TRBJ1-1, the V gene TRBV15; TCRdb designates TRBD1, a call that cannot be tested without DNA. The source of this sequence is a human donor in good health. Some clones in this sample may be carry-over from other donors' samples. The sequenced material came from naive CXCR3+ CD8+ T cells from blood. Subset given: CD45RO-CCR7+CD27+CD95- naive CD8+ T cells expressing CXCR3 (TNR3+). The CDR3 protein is CATSNGAVGAFF.